Reported below is one TCR beta chain. It lacks a known antigen. No base-level quality is on record; no much larger clone is a single base apart. Participants in the prospective study were enrolled through a virtual design, were aged roughly 18 to 95 years, and lived in roughly 24 United States geographic areas. To assign participants to cohorts, the prospective study relied on clinical history that participants themselves reported in a screening survey and a study questionnaire. ImmuneRACE Cohort 3 recovered participants were defined by two consecutive negative NP/OP PCR tests, healthcare professional clearance, or symptom resolution. In the prospective study, whole blood, serum and a nasopharyngeal or oropharyngeal swab were collected from each participant by mobile phlebotomists. Over an approximately two-month period, participants in the prospective study had the option of providing additional blood draws and questionnaires. Before DNA extraction, prospective study blood samples were shipped either frozen or at room temperature.

Trimming takes 3 bases from V and 2 bases from J, and the germline ends sit 9 bases apart. Spanning cysteine to phenylalanine, the CDR3 consists of 14 amino acids. The read is trimmed to its CDR3 DNA, 42 bases read in frame from base 1. In the germline V gene, CDR1 corresponds to SGHTA and CDR2 to FQGNSA. The sample belongs to a study of blood T cell repertoires in COVID-19 (dated by TCRdb to about 2020). Background on the whole study: Collaborator samples came from the United States, Italy and Spain and covered acute and convalescent phases of COVID-19. The prospective study material was composed of cDNA or gDNA derived from T cells, B-cell-depleted T cells, or PBMCs. Subjects who had been exposed to COVID-19, were actively infected with it, or had recovered from it provided the deeply sampled blood TCRbeta repertoires that made up the dataset. A freely available public database, intended as a resource for researchers studying the immune response to SARS-CoV-2, is where the repertoires were released. Samples were obtained from the ongoing ImmuneRACE study (first 160 participants) and from 1,000 to 1,500 subjects provided by 6 global collaborators. A de-identified subject ID, COVID-19 status, age in years and sex were almost always included in the sample metadata. Where HLA class I and class II types were available, the types were taken from metadata supplied by the sample provider, not from assay-based typing. General conclusions and limits of the study: The quantity of clinical and demographic metadata differed by source and by participant and was supplied without curation.

TCRbeta CDR3 regions were amplified from genomic DNA by means of the immunoSEQ Assay, a bias-controlled multiplex PCR. On the study's bioinformatics: The number of nucleated cells in each sample was estimated by amplification of reference gene primers within the assay. To quantify the absolute abundance of each unique TCRbeta CDR3 rearrangement, sequence reads were collapsed and filtered. For each sample, productive Simpson clonality was calculated as the square root of Simpson's diversity index across productive rearrangements. As stored in TCRdb, this immuneACCESS dataset retains in-frame rearrangements with V and J assigned. A fraction of the clones does not appear; measured against another copy, unresolved V genes explain less than half of the discrepancy, and the remainder lacks a known reason. For V, J and clone size, that table is used; D and trimming come from the DNA. For this sample the table gives approximately 300,000 clones, of which roughly 90% were detected only once. The top ten clones comprise approximately 18% of the sample.

The receptor's source is a woman aged 30 to 39 who had recovered from COVID-19. The sample comprised PBMCs or T cells enriched from blood (not recorded which). The chain is encoded by TRBV7-2 joined to TRBJ2-3; the D gene is perhaps TRBD1, on 6 matching bases. The CDR3 region reads CASSFDRTTDTQYF. The sequenced DNA: TGTGCCAGCAGCTTTGACAGGACCACAGATACGCAGTATTTT.